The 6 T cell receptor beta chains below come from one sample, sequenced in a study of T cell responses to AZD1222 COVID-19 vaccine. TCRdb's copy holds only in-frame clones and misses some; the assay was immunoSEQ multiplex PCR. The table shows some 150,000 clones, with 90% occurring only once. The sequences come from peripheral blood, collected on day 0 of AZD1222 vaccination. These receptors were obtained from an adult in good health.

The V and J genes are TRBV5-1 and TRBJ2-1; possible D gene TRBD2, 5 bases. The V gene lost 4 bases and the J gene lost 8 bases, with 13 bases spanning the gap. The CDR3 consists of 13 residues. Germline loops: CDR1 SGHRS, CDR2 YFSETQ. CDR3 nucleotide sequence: TGCGCCAGCAGCCAATGGACTCGAGATGAGCAGTTCTTC. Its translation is CASSQWTRDEQFF.

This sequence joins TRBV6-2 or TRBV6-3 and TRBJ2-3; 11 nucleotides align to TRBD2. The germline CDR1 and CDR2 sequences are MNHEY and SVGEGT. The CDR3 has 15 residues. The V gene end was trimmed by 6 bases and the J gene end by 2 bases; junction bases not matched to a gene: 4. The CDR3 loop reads CASSPTSGDTDTQYF. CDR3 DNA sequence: TGTGCCAGCAGCCCGACTAGCGGGGACACAGATACGCAGTATTTT.

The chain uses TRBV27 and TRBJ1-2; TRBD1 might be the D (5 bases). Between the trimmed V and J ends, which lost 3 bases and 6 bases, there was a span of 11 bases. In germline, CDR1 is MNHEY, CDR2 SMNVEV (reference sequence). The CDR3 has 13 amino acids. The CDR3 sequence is CASSLRGGNGYTF. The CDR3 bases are TGTGCCAGCAGTTTGAGGGGCGGTAATGGCTACACCTTC.

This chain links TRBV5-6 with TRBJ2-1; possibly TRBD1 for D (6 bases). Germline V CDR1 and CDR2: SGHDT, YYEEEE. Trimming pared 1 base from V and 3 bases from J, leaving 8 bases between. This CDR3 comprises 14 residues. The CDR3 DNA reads TGTGCCAGCAGCTTGAACAGGGTCTACAATGAGCAGTTCTTC. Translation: CASSLNRVYNEQFF.

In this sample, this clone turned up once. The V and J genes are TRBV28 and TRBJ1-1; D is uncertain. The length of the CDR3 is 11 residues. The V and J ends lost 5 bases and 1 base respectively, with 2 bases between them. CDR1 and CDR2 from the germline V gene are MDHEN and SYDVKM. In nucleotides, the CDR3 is TGTGCCAGCAGTACGAACACTGAAGCTTTCTTT. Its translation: CASSTNTEAFF.

The CDR3 DNA is TGTGCCAGCAGCCCCCCGGGGCAGGTTAATGAAAAACTGTTTTTT. This sequence encodes CASSPPGQVNEKLFF. The genes are TRBV28 and TRBJ1-4, with TRBD1 as a possible D gene (5 bases). Germline V gene sequence: CDR1 MDHEN, CDR2 SYDVKM. The length of the CDR3 is 15 residues. Trimming pared 6 bases from V and 4 bases from J, leaving 15 bases between.